This passage covers 15 T cell receptor beta chains from one sample sequenced in a study of blood T cell repertoires in COVID-19. Clones were sequenced by immunoSEQ multiplex PCR, and TCRdb holds only the in-frame ones, with some missing. Of over 200,000 clones listed, roughly four fifths are singletons. Material: peripheral blood. Receptors were obtained from a woman aged 40 to 50 with acute or convalescent COVID-19.

The rearrangement joins TRBV7-2 to TRBJ1-5; TRBD1 matches 10 bases. This CDR3 has 17 residues. Germline V gives CDR1 SGHTA, CDR2 FQGNSA. V lost 4 bases and J lost 5; bases outside the gene matches: 11. The CDR3, as DNA: TGTGCCAGCAGCTCCCGAGGGACAGGGGTGATGTATCAGCCCCAGCATTTT. Residues: CASSSRGTGVMYQPQHF.

The chain carries TRBV4-1 and TRBJ2-5, with TRBD2 matching over 9 bases. This CDR3 is 18 amino acids long. V shed 0 bases, J shed 5 bases, and the junction held 13 bases outside the gene matches. CDR1 is MGHRA, CDR2 YSYEKL, per germline. The CDR3 sequence: CASSQDRLAGSPGETQYF. CDR3 sequence (DNA): TGCGCCAGCAGCCAAGATCGGCTAGCGGGATCCCCGGGGGAGACCCAGTACTTC.

V usage is TRBV10-2 and J usage is TRBJ2-7; TRBD2 matches at 15 bases. With 4 bases clipped from V and 3 bases from J, the junction kept 10 bases outside the gene matches. The CDR3 is made up of 18 amino acids. CDR1 is WSHSY, CDR2 SAAADI, per germline. This chain's CDR3 is CASSAGLAGGPRDYEQYF. The CDR3 DNA follows: TGCGCCAGCAGTGCCGGACTAGCGGGGGGGCCGAGGGACTACGAGCAGTACTTC.

The chain is built from TRBV12-3 or TRBV12-4 and TRBJ1-2; D possibly corresponds to TRBD1 (6 bases). This CDR3 has 13 residues. The V end lost 2 bases, the J end lost 4 bases, and 8 bases lay between the germline ends. The CDR3 spells CASSLSGVYGYTF. The CDR3 region has the DNA TGTGCCAGCAGTTTATCAGGGGTCTATGGCTACACCTTC.

This clone occurred a few times. This chain joins TRBV18 and TRBJ2-7; TRBD1 matches 9 bases. Germline V lookup: CDR1 KGHSH, CDR2 LQKENI. The CDR3 sequence is 14 residues long. The junction had 4 bases not matched to a gene; V was cut back by 3 bases and J by 4 bases. The CDR3 nucleotides read TGTGCCAGCTCACCGACAGGGGGGGAGTACGAGCAGTACTTC. As protein: CASSPTGGEYEQYF.

The chain combines TRBV27 with TRBJ2-1; 12 bases match TRBD1. The CDR3 covers 17 residues. Per germline, CDR1 MNHEY and CDR2 SMNVEV (reference sequence). V shed 5 bases, J shed 6 bases, and the junction held 11 bases outside the gene matches. The DNA for the CDR3 is TGTGCCAGCAGTCCTTACCCCGGGACAGGGGGCCTCAATGAGCAGTTCTTC. Protein sequence: CASSPYPGTGGLNEQFF.

The chain recombines TRBV19 with TRBJ2-7, with TRBD1 identical over 7 bases. The CDR3 covers 16 residues. V shed 1 base, J shed 2 bases, and the junction held 8 bases outside the gene matches. Germline values: CDR1 LNHDA, CDR2 SQIVND (reference sequence). The CDR3 here is CASSIVGRTGAYEQYF. CDR3 bases: TGTGCCAGTAGTATAGTTGGAAGGACAGGAGCCTACGAGCAGTACTTC.

The chain links TRBV24-1 to TRBJ2-1, with 7 bases matching TRBD1. The CDR3 contains 11 residues. Germline lookup yields CDR1 KGHDR and CDR2 SFDVKD. J lost 10 bases, V lost 10 bases, and 6 bases had no gene match. CDR3 nucleotides: TGTGCCACTGAACGAGGGGGCGAGCAGTTCTTC. Translating it yields CATERGGEQFF.

V usage is TRBV27 and J usage is TRBJ2-5; TRBD1 matches 7 bases. With 6 bases clipped from V and 4 bases from J, the junction kept 5 bases outside the gene matches. This CDR3 has 13 residues. Germline lookup yields CDR1 MNHEY and CDR2 SMNVEV (reference sequence). CDR3 region: CASRQTGTETQYF. The CDR3 DNA sequence: TGTGCCAGCAGGCAGACAGGGACAGAGACCCAGTACTTC.

This chain links TRBV2 with TRBJ1-2; TRBD1 agrees at 8 bases. This CDR3 has 16 amino acids. The germline V gene has CDR1 SNHLY and CDR2 FYNNEI. J lost 2 bases, V lost 8 bases, and 13 bases had no gene match. The CDR3 here is CASLPPGAGGNYGYTF. As DNA, the CDR3 is TGTGCCAGCCTACCTCCCGGGGCAGGGGGCAACTATGGCTACACCTTC.

The chain recombines TRBV9 with TRBJ2-1; D ambiguous. In germline, CDR1 is SGDLS, CDR2 YYNGEE. V lost 0 bases and J 4 bases, leaving 11 bases between the germline ends. The CDR3 extends over 15 amino acids. The CDR3 coding sequence is TGTGCCAGCAGCGTAGACCTACGCGCATACAATGAGCAGTTCTTC. This encodes CASSVDLRAYNEQFF. The full variable domain, in which reference TRBV9 and TRBJ2-1 provide the parts outside the CDR3, is DSGVTQTPKHLITATGQRVTLRCSPRSGDLSVYWYQQSLDQGLQFLIQYYNGEERAKGNILERFSAQQFPDLHSELNLSSLELGDSALYFCASSVDLRAYNEQFFGPGTRLTVL.

This sequence joins TRBV19 and TRBJ1-5; tentative D call: TRBD1 (5 bases). Germline assignment: CDR1 LNHDA and CDR2 SQIVND (reference sequence). Trimming shortened V by 4 bases and J by 5 bases, and 9 bases separated the two germline ends. The CDR3 covers 13 residues. The CDR3 spells CASSSGAYQPQHF. The CDR3 region has the DNA TGTGCCAGTAGTAGTGGGGCTTATCAGCCCCAGCATTTT.

V is TRBV6-5 and J is TRBJ1-1; weak D call: TRBD1 (6 bases). The CDR3 length is 14 residues. Germline V gene lookup returns CDR1 MNHEY and CDR2 SVGAGI. Trimming took off 2 bases at V and 4 bases at J, with 11 bases between the two ends. The CDR3 region is CASSYRGGVTEAFF. For the CDR3, the DNA is TGTGCCAGCAGTTACCGAGGGGGGGTCACTGAAGCTTTCTTT.

J is TRBJ1-4 and V is TRBV5-4; perhaps TRBD1 as D (6 bases). The CDR3 consists of 14 residues. The germline V and J ends were trimmed by 4 bases and 8 bases, with 15 bases remaining between them. The germline CDR1 and CDR2 sequences are SGHNT and YYREEE (reference sequence). This chain's CDR3 is CASSPLGQGEKLFF. CDR3 DNA: TGTGCCAGCAGCCCCTTGGGACAAGGAGAAAAACTGTTTTTT.

This clone was picked up a small number of times. The chain carries TRBV19 and TRBJ1-5; D unresolved. V shed 6 bases and J shed 14 bases, with 14 bases lying between them. Germline V gene data show CDR1 as LNHDA and CDR2 as SQIVND (reference sequence). The CDR3 loop spans 11 amino acids. In DNA form, the CDR3 reads TGTGCCAGTAGAAGCTCAGGTCCTGAGCATTTT. Its protein product is CASRSSGPEHF. The variable domain in full, completed from reference TRBV19 and TRBJ1-5, reads DGGITQSPKYLFRKEGQNVTLSCEQNLNHDAMYWYRQDPGQGLRLIYYSQIVNDFQKGDIAEGYSVSREKKESFPLTVTSAQKNPTAFYLCASRSSGPEHFGDGTRLSIL.